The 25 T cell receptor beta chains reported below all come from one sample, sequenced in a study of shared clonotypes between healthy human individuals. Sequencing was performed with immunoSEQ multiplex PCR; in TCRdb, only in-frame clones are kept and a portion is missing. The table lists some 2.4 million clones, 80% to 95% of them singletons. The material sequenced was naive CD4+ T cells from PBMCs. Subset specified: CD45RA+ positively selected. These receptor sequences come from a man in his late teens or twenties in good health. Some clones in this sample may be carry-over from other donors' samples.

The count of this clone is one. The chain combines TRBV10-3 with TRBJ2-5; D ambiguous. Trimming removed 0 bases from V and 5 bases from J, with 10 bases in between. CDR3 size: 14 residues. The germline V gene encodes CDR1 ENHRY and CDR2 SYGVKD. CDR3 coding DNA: TGTGCCATCAGTGAGTCGCTGCGCGCGGAGACCCAGTACTTC. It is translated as CAISESLRAETQYF.

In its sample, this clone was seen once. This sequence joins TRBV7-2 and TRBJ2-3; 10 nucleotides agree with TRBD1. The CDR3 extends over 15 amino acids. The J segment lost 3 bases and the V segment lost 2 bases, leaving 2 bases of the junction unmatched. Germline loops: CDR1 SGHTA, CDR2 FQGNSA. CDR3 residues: CASSLRTGGTDTQYF. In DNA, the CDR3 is TGTGCCAGCAGCTTACGGACAGGGGGGACAGATACGCAGTATTTT.

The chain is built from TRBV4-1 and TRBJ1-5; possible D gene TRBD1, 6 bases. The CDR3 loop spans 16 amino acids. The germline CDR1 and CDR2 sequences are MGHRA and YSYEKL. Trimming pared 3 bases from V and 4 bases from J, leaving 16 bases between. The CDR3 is CASSQGGPRTNQPQHF. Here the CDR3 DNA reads TGCGCCAGCAGCCAGGGGGGGCCGCGGACTAATCAGCCCCAGCATTTT.

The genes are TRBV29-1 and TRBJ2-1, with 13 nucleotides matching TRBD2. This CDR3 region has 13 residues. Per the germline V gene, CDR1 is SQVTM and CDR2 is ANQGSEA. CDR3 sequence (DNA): TGCAGTGGGCGGACTAGCGGGAGTAATGAGCAGTTCTTC. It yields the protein CSGRTSGSNEQFF.

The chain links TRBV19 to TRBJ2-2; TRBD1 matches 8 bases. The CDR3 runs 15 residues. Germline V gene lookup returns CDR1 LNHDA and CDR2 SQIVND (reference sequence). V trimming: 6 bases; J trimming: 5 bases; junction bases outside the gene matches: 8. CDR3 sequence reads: CASRGTGRRTGELFF. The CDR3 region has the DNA TGTGCCAGTAGGGGGACAGGCCGCAGGACCGGGGAGCTGTTTTTT.

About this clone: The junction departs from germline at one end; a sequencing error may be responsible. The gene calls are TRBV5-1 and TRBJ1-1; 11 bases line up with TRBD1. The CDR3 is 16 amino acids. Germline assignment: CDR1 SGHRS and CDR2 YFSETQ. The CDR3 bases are TGTGCCAGCAGCTTGGACAGGGGGCTCCTGGACACTGAAGCTTTCTTT. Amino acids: CASSLDRGLLDTEAFF.

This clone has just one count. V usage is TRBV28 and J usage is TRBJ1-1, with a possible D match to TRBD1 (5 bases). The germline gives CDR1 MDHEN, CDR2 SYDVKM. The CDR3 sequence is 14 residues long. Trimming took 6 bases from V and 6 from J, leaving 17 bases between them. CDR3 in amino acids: CASRTGRQGSEAFF. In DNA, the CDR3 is TGTGCCAGCAGAACCGGCAGGCAGGGCTCTGAAGCTTTCTTT.

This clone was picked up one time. CDR3 sequence reads: CASSPRGAGDTQYF. CDR3 in DNA: TGTGCCAGCTCACCAAGGGGGGCCGGGGATACGCAGTATTTT. This chain uses TRBV18 with TRBJ2-3; D tentatively fits TRBD1 or TRBD2 (6 bases each). The V gene's germline CDR1 is KGHSH and CDR2 LQKENI. The CDR3 sequence is 14 residues long. Trimming removed 2 bases from V and 6 bases from J, with 12 bases in between.

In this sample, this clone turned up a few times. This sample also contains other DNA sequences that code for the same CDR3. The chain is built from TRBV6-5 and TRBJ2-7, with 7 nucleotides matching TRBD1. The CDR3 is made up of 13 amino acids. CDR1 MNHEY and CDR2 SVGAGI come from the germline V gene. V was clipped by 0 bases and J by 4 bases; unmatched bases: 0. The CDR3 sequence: CASSYSRGYEQYF. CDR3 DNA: TGTGCCAGCAGTTACTCCAGGGGGTACGAGCAGTACTTC.

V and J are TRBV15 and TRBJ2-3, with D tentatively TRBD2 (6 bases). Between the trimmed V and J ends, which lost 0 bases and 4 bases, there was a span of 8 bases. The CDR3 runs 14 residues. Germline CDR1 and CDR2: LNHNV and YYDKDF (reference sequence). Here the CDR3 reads CATSRDWGADTQYF. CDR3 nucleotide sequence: TGTGCCACCAGCAGAGATTGGGGGGCAGATACGCAGTATTTT.

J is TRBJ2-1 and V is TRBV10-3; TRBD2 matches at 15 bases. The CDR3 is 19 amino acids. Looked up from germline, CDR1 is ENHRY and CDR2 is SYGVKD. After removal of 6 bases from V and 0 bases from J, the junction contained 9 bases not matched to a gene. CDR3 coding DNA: TGTGCCATCAGGCCGGGACTAGCGGGAGGAGGGAGCTCCTACAATGAGCAGTTCTTC. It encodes CAIRPGLAGGGSSYNEQFF.

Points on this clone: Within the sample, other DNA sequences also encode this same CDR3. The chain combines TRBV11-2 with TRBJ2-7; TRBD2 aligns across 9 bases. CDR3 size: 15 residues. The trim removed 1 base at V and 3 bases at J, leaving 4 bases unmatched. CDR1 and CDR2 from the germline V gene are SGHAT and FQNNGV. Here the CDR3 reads CASSLVASGNYEQYF. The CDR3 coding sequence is TGTGCCAGCAGCTTAGTGGCTAGCGGGAACTACGAGCAGTACTTC.

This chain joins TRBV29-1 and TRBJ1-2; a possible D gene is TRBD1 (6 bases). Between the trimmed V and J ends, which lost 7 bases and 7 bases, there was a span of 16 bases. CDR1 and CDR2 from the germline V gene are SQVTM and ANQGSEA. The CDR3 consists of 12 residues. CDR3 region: CSAGSGGSGYTF. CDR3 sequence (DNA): TGCAGCGCGGGGTCGGGGGGCTCTGGCTACACCTTC.

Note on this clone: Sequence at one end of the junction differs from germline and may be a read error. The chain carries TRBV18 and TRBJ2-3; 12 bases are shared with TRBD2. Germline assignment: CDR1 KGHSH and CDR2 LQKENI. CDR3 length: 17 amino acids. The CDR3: CVSSPRTSGAFTDTQYF. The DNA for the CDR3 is TGTGTCAGCTCACCCAGGACTAGCGGGGCTTTCACAGATACGCAGTATTTT.

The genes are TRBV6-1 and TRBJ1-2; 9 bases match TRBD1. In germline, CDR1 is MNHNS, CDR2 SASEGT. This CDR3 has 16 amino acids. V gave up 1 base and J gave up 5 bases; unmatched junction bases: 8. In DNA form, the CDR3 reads TGTGCCAGCAGTGAAGTGGGACAGGGTGCCCGTTATGGCTACACCTTC. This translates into CASSEVGQGARYGYTF.

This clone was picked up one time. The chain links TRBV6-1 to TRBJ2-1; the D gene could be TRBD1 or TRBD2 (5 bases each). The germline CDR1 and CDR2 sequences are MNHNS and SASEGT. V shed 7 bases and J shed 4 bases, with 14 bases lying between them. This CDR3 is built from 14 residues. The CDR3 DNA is TGTGCCAGCATCTACGTGGGACGGTACAATGAGCAGTTCTTC. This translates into CASIYVGRYNEQFF.

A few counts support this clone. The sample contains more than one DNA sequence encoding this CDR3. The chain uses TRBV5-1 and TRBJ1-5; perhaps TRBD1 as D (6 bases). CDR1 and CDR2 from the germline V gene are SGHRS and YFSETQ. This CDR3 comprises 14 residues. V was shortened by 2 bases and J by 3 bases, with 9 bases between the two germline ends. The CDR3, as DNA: TGCGCCAGCAGCTTAACAGGGACCAATCAGCCCCAGCATTTT. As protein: CASSLTGTNQPQHF.

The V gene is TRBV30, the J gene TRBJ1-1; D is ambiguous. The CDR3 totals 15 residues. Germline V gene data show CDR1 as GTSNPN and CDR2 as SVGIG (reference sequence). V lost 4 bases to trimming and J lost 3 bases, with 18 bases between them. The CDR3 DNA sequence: TGTGCCTGGAAAAATCGGGTTTCATTTTACACTGAAGCTTTCTTT. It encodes CAWKNRVSFYTEAFF. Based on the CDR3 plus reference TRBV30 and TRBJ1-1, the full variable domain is SQTIHQWPATLVQPVGSPLSLECTVEGTSNPNLYWYRQAAGRGLQLLFYSVGIGQISSEVPQNLSASRPQDRQFILSSKKLLLSDSGFYLCAWKNRVSFYTEAFFGQGTRLTVV.

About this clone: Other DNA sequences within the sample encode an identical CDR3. The CDR3 loop reads CASSVGGRGTDTQYF. The DNA of the CDR3 is TGTGCCAGCAGCGTAGGTGGCAGGGGCACAGATACGCAGTATTTT. V and J are TRBV9 and TRBJ2-3, with a possible D match to TRBD1 (5 bases). The germline V gene has CDR1 SGDLS and CDR2 YYNGEE. V lost 0 bases to trimming and J lost 1 base, with 9 bases between them. CDR3 length: 15 amino acids.

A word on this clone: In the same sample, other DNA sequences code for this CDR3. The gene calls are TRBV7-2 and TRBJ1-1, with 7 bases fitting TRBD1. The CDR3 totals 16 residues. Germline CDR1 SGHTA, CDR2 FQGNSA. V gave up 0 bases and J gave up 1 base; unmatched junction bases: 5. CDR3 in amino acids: CASSLAGGTANTEAFF. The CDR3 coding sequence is TGTGCCAGCAGCTTAGCGGGGGGGACAGCGAACACTGAAGCTTTCTTT.

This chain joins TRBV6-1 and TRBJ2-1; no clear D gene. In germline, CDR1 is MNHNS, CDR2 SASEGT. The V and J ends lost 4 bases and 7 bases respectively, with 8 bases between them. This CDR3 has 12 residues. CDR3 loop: CASSAIGNEQFF. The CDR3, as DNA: TGTGCCAGCAGTGCTATCGGTAATGAGCAGTTCTTC.

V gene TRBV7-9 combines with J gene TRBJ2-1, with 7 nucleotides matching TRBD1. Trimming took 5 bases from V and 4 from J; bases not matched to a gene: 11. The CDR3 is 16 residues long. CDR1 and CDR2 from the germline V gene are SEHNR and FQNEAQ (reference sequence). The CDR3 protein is CASSPWDSPGYNEQFF. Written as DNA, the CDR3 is TGTGCCAGCAGCCCCTGGGACAGCCCCGGTTACAATGAGCAGTTCTTC.

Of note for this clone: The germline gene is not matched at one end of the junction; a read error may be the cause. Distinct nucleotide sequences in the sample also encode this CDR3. DNA of the CDR3: TGCGCCAGCAGCCCAACTAGCGGGAGTGGGGATGAGCAATTCTTC. This sequence encodes CASSPTSGSGDEQFF. The chain recombines TRBV5-1 with TRBJ2-1, with 11 bases that match TRBD2. The CDR3 length is 15 residues. The germline CDR1 and CDR2 sequences are SGHRS and YFSETQ.

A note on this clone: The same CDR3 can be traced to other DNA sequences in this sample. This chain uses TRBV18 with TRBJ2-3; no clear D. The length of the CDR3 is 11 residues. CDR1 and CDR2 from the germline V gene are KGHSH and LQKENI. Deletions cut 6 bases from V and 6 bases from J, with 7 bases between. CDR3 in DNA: TGTGCCAGCTCCCCGGAGGATACGCAGTATTTT. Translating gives CASSPEDTQYF.

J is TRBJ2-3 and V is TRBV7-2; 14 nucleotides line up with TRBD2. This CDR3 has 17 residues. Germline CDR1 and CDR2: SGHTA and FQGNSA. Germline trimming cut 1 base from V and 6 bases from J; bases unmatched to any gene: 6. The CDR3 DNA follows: TGTGCCAGCAGCTTAGTCCGACTAGCGGGAGGGCCGGATACGCAGTATTTT. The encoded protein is CASSLVRLAGGPDTQYF.